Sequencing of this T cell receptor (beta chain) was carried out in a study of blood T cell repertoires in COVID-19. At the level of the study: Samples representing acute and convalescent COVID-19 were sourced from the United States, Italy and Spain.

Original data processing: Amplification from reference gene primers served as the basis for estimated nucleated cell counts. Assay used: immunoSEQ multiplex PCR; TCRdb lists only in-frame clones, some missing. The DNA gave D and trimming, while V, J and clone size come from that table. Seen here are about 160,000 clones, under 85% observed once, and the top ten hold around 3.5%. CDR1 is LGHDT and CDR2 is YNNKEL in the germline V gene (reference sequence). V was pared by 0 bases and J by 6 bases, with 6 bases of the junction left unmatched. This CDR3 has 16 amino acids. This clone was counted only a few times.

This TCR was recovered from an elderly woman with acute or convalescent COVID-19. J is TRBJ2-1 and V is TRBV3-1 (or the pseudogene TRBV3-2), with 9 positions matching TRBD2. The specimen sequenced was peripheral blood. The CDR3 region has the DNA TGTGCCAGCAGCCAAGATAGTGGGACTAGCCTCAATGAGCAGTTCTTC. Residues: CASSQDSGTSLNEQFF.